This TCR beta chain was identified during a study of blood T cell repertoires in COVID-19. At the level of the study: Italy, Spain and the United States were the sources of the convalescent and acute COVID-19 samples. Sources were T cells, B-cell-depleted T cells, or PBMCs; the material itself was cDNA or gDNA.

Per the authors' pipeline: Using reference gene primer amplification, nucleated cell counts were estimated. Here immunoSEQ multiplex PCR was the method, and the copy in TCRdb shows in-frame clones only, minus some. V, J and clone size are taken as reported in that table, and D and trimming were inferred from the DNA itself. The sample has more than 200,000 clones, 84% seen once; the top ten hold about 11%. During active infection, Seattle patients enrolled and were then monitored through disease. Germline CDR1 SGHRS, CDR2 YFSETQ. Trimming removed 1 base from V and 6 bases from J, with 17 bases in between. The length of the CDR3 is 15 residues.

The chain links TRBV5-1 to TRBJ2-7; possible D gene TRBD1, 5 bases. This sequence was found in a woman at least 80 years old with COVID-19, enrolled during active disease. The sequencing sample was made of peripheral blood. The DNA of the CDR3 is TGCGCCAGCAGCTTGCAGATTGGGCATAGGGGCGAGCAGTACTTC. Residues: CASSLQIGHRGEQYF.